Detailed here is one T cell receptor (beta chain). The data were taken from a study of blood T cell repertoires in COVID-19. On the study more broadly: From T cells, B-cell-depleted T cells, or PBMCs came the material, which was cDNA or gDNA.

Using immunoSEQ multiplex PCR, the repertoire was profiled, and TCRdb retains in-frame clones only, with some absent. Of about 99,000 clones listed, over 70% are singletons. The germline gives CDR1 SGHNT, CDR2 YENEEA. The CDR3 spans 15 residues. Trimming took off 3 bases at V and 5 bases at J, with 16 bases between the two ends. The receptor's source is a man aged 50-60 years with acute or convalescent COVID-19. What was sequenced was peripheral blood. The chain combines TRBV11-3 with TRBJ1-1; TRBD1 is a possible D gene (5 bases). The CDR3 region is CASSLESGRWTEAFF. DNA for the CDR3: TGTGCCAGCAGCTTGGAATCAGGGAGGTGGACTGAAGCTTTCTTT.